These T cell receptor beta chains were read from a single sample in a study of shared clonotypes between healthy human individuals. The repertoire was sequenced with immunoSEQ multiplex PCR; TCRdb's copy has only in-frame clones and lacks some. The sample comprises 1.5 million to 2.5 million clones, about 94% of which are singletons, and approximately 1.2% rests with the top ten. Sequences were obtained from naive CD8+ T cells sorted from blood. These receptors originate from a man aged 18 to 35 in good health. The CDR3 runs from the conserved cysteine through the conserved F or W. D genes are given only for firm matches. Some rows have no size entry. The others give once, few or many, or a class for an expanded clone.

size,V,J,D,length,CDR3,DNA
NA,TRBV29-1,TRBJ2-2,NA,14,CSADDDRNTGELFF,TGCAGCGCTGACGACGACAGGAACACCGGGGAGCTGTTTTTT
NA,TRBV6-6,TRBJ1-1,NA,12,CASSYVDTEAFF,TGTGCCAGCAGTTATGTAGACACTGAAGCTTTCTTT
once,TRBV5-6,TRBJ2-7,NA,13,CASSSGNDYEQYF,TGTGCCAGCAGCTCCGGGAACGACTACGAGCAGTACTTC
NA,TRBV9,TRBJ1-5,NA,17,CASSVGEGAYSNQPQHF,TGTGCCAGCAGCGTAGGGGAGGGAGCCTATAGCAATCAGCCCCAGCATTTT
NA,TRBV27,TRBJ1-2,NA,15,CASSHPGSLAGGYTF,TGTGCCAGCAGTCACCCCGGGAGTCTGGCGGGTGGCTACACCTTC
NA,TRBV19,TRBJ1-1,NA,12,CASSRGVTEAFF,TGTGCCAGTAGTAGAGGGGTCACTGAAGCTTTCTTT
NA,TRBV13,TRBJ2-5,NA,16,CASSPRVRGLEETQYF,TGTGCCAGCAGTCCGCGAGTAAGAGGGTTGGAAGAGACCCAGTACTTC
NA,TRBV4-1,TRBJ2-2,NA,15,CASSQDLEGTGELFF,TGCGCCAGCAGCCAAGATCTAGAAGGCACCGGGGAGCTGTTTTTT
NA,TRBV6-1,TRBJ2-5,NA,12,CASKEVTETQYF,TGTGCCAGCAAGGAGGTGACGGAGACCCAGTACTTC
NA,TRBV5-6,TRBJ2-7,NA,13,CASSLQNSYEQYF,TGTGCCAGCAGCTTACAGAACTCCTACGAGCAGTACTTC
NA,TRBV28,TRBJ1-6,TRBD1,16,CASSAPWDRVSSPLHF,TGTGCCAGCAGTGCCCCTTGGGACAGGGTGTCTTCACCCCTCCACTTT
NA,TRBV19,TRBJ2-7,NA,13,CASSIAPGYEQYF,TGTGCCAGTAGTATAGCGCCGGGGTACGAGCAGTACTTC
NA,TRBV27,TRBJ2-3,NA,16,CASSSQRLQGTDTQYF,TGTGCCAGCAGTTCCCAAAGACTGCAAGGCACAGATACGCAGTATTTT
NA,TRBV2,TRBJ1-4,NA,12,CASNPLNEKLFF,TGTGCCAGCAATCCCCTTAATGAAAAACTGTTTTTT
NA,TRBV5-6,TRBJ2-7,NA,14,CASSLEGSSYEQYF,TGTGCCAGCAGCTTGGAGGGCTCCTCATACGAGCAGTACTTC
NA,TRBV7-2,TRBJ2-7,NA,14,CASSFGGATYEQYF,TGTGCCAGCAGCTTTGGCGGGGCGACCTACGAGCAGTACTTC